The T cell receptor beta chain described here comes from a study of blood T cell repertoires in COVID-19. Across the study: Some COVID-19 samples were acute and others convalescent; all came from the United States, Italy and Spain. Sources were T cells, B-cell-depleted T cells, or PBMCs; the material itself was cDNA or gDNA.

Seattle's enrolled individuals joined amid active infection and were then monitored longitudinally. This CDR3 contains 14 residues. J gave up 4 bases and V 3 bases, and 6 bases lay outside the gene matches. Germline CDR1 is SGHTA and CDR2 is FQGNSA. Per the original methods: From reference gene primer amplification, estimates of nucleated cell counts were derived. Libraries were prepared by immunoSEQ multiplex PCR; TCRdb keeps only in-frame clonotypes and omits some of them. V and J calls and clone size are those listed in that table; D and trimming were worked out from the DNA. The table records 150,000 to 190,000 clones, about 88% of them present only once.

The clonotype comes from a woman aged 60 to 75 with COVID-19, enrolled during active disease. The J gene is TRBJ2-7, the V gene TRBV7-2, with TRBD2 identical over 7 bases. The source material was peripheral blood. The CDR3 here is CASSLGGKGYEQYF. In DNA form, the CDR3 reads TGTGCCAGCAGCTTGGGAGGGAAAGGATACGAGCAGTACTTC.